The 17 T cell receptor beta chains listed next were all sequenced from one sample in a study of blood T cell repertoires in COVID-19. Profiling relied on immunoSEQ multiplex PCR, and the TCRdb table lists in-frame clones only, not all of them. The profile covers around 8,000 clones, with roughly 82% appearing a single time and around 15% taken by the ten largest. Sequencing was carried out using peripheral blood. These receptors were collected from a woman aged 60-75 years with active COVID-19.

The chain joins TRBV10-3 to TRBJ2-2; maybe TRBD1 (6 bases). Between the trimmed V and J ends, which lost 8 bases and 6 bases, there was a span of 7 bases. The CDR3 totals 11 residues. Germline CDR1 is ENHRY and CDR2 is SYGVKD. The CDR3 protein is CAIQGSGELFF. The CDR3 nucleotides read TGTGCCATCCAGGGGTCCGGGGAGCTGTTTTTT.

This clone was seen a handful of times. V gene TRBV30 combines with J gene TRBJ1-4; 12 nucleotides agree with TRBD1. Germline V gene sequence: CDR1 GTSNPN, CDR2 SVGIG (reference sequence). Unmatched junction bases numbered 10, after V lost 0 bases and J lost 8 bases. The CDR3 covers 17 residues. The CDR3 DNA reads TGTGCCTGGAGTGTACGGGACAGGGGGCTTGTAGACGAAAAACTGTTTTTT. Encoded protein: CAWSVRDRGLVDEKLFF.

The DNA for the CDR3 is TGTGCCAGCAGCTTAGTTGTGCGGTGGAACACTGAAGCTTTCTTT. Residues: CASSLVVRWNTEAFF. This chain links TRBV7-9 with TRBJ1-1; D unresolved. Germline V gene sequence: CDR1 SEHNR, CDR2 FQNEAQ (reference sequence). The CDR3 contains 15 residues. The V gene lost 1 base and the J gene lost 1 base, with 10 bases spanning the gap.

This clone came up once. This chain links TRBV21-1 with TRBJ1-6; the table's D gene call, TRBD1, was not cross checked with the DNA. TRBV21-1 is recorded as a pseudogene. CDR3 length: 18 amino acids. The CDR3 DNA is TGTGCCAGCAGCAAAGGAAGACAGGAGGAACGGAAAAATTCACCCCTCCACTTT. The encoded protein is CASSKGRQEERKNSPLHF.

The chain carries TRBV6-2 or TRBV6-3 and TRBJ2-2; 7 bases align to TRBD1. V dropped 2 bases and J dropped 6; count of bases not matched to a gene: 6. CDR1 and CDR2 (germline): MNHEY, SVGEGT. The CDR3 length is 15 residues. The CDR3 DNA reads TGTGCCAGCAGTTACGGGCAGGGGGAGTCCGGGGAGCTGTTTTTT. It encodes CASSYGQGESGELFF.

The V and J genes are TRBV6-6 and TRBJ1-1; perhaps TRBD1 as D (6 bases). The length of the CDR3 is 13 residues. Germline CDR1 is MNHNY and CDR2 is SVGAGI (reference sequence). V lost 8 bases, J lost 3 bases, and 13 bases lay in between. The CDR3 DNA follows: TGTGCCAGCTTGGACAGAAAGTACACTGAAGCTTTCTTT. Its protein is CASLDRKYTEAFF.

J is TRBJ2-5 and V is TRBV9, with 8 bases lining up with TRBD2. CDR3 length equals 15 residues. Trimming cost V 3 bases and J 2 bases; bases outside gene matches: 6. Germline V gene sequence: CDR1 SGDLS, CDR2 YYNGEE. CDR3 amino acids: CASSAQTGGQETQYF. The CDR3 DNA reads TGTGCCAGCAGCGCTCAGACGGGGGGGCAAGAGACCCAGTACTTC.

The chain employs TRBV3-1 (or the pseudogene TRBV3-2) and TRBJ2-2; weak D call: TRBD1 (7 bases). V gave up 8 bases and J gave up 2 bases, with 18 bases separating them. CDR3 size: 16 residues. Germline loops: CDR1 LGHDT, CDR2 YNNKEL (reference sequence). The CDR3, as DNA: TGTGCCAGCCTTGAGGATCAGGGGGGCAACACCGGGGAGCTGTTTTTT. Translated: CASLEDQGGNTGELFF.

This sequence joins TRBV9 and TRBJ1-2; D ambiguous. Trimming removed 0 bases at V and 2 bases at J, with 8 bases between. CDR1 SGDLS and CDR2 YYNGEE come from the germline V gene. The CDR3 has 14 residues. Here the CDR3 DNA reads TGTGCCAGCAGCGTAGGGCTGTCCAACTATGGCTACACCTTC. Protein: CASSVGLSNYGYTF.

The chain combines TRBV2 with TRBJ2-7; D perhaps matches TRBD2 (6 bases). The CDR3 length is 13 residues. CDR1 and CDR2 (germline): SNHLY, FYNNEI. With 5 bases removed from V and 6 bases from J, the gap between germline ends came to 14 bases. DNA of the CDR3: TGTGCCAGCAGTCCGGCGGGGTTGGGCGAGCAGTACTTC. Translation: CASSPAGLGEQYF.

The chain is built from TRBV19 and TRBJ2-2, with 8 bases lining up with TRBD1. With 4 bases clipped from V and 1 base from J, the junction kept 2 bases outside the gene matches. The CDR3 consists of 15 residues. The germline gives CDR1 LNHDA, CDR2 SQIVND (reference sequence). CDR3 loop: CASSTDRVNTGELFF. CDR3 coding DNA: TGTGCCAGTAGTACGGACAGGGTGAACACCGGGGAGCTGTTTTTT. Using reference TRBV19 and TRBJ2-2 for the parts outside the CDR3, the full variable domain is DGGITQSPKYLFRKEGQNVTLSCEQNLNHDAMYWYRQDPGQGLRLIYYSQIVNDFQKGDIAEGYSVSREKKESFPLTVTSAQKNPTAFYLCASSTDRVNTGELFFGEGSRLTVL.

The CDR3 coding sequence is TGTGCCAGCACCATGGGGGACAGGGAGACCCAGTACTTC. Residues: CASTMGDRETQYF. The chain carries TRBV12-3 or TRBV12-4 and TRBJ2-5; TRBD1 aligns across 8 bases. The CDR3 runs to 13 residues. The ends lost 7 bases at V and 5 bases at J; junction bases unmatched: 6.

This sequence joins TRBV30 and TRBJ1-4, with D tentatively TRBD1 (6 bases). The V end lost 5 bases, the J end lost 6 bases, and 13 bases lay between the germline ends. The CDR3 loop spans 13 amino acids. Germline V CDR1 and CDR2: GTSNPN, SVGIG (reference sequence). The CDR3 DNA reads TGTGCCTGGGAAGCAGGGGCGGATGAAAAACTGTTTTTT. As protein: CAWEAGADEKLFF.

This clone was found once. The chain is built from TRBV6-2 or TRBV6-3 and TRBJ1-2, with D perhaps matching TRBD1 (5 bases). The V and J ends lost 0 bases and 4 bases respectively, with 24 bases between them. This CDR3 region has 19 residues. The germline V gene encodes CDR1 MNHEY and CDR2 SVGEGT. The CDR3 region is CASSYSIPLALQAGYGYTF. The CDR3 DNA reads as TGTGCCAGCAGTTACTCGATCCCCCTGGCATTACAGGCTGGCTATGGCTACACCTTC.

The gene calls are TRBV25-1 and TRBJ1-1; D unclear. The CDR3 is 17 amino acids. Germline V lookup: CDR1 MGHDK, CDR2 SYGVNS. V shed 7 bases and J shed 11 bases, with 32 bases lying between them. CDR3 in DNA: TGTGCCAGCATCCCGGAGGGCGGGAGATCCCGAAACCCTCTGGCTTTCTTT. Translating gives CASIPEGGRSRNPLAFF. Full variable domain (outside the CDR3, taken from reference TRBV25-1 and TRBJ1-1): EADIYQTPRYLVIGTGKKITLECSQTMGHDKMYWYQQDPGMELHLIHYSYGVNSTEKGDLSSESTVSRIRTEHFPLTLESARPSHTSQYLCASIPEGGRSRNPLAFFGQGTRLTVV.

The chain couples TRBV6-2 or TRBV6-3 to TRBJ2-7; possible D gene TRBD2, 5 bases. CDR3 size: 16 residues. The V gene's germline CDR1 is MNHEY and CDR2 SVGEGT. The V end lost 0 bases, the J end lost 6 bases, and 18 bases lay between the germline ends. The CDR3 here is CASSYSLSLGGREQYF. CDR3 nucleotides: TGTGCCAGCAGTTACTCGTTAAGTCTCGGCGGGCGCGAGCAGTACTTC.

The chain employs TRBV30 and TRBJ2-2, with D possibly being TRBD2 (6 bases). V was cut by 4 bases and J by 5 bases, with 17 bases left in between. Germline-derived CDR1 and CDR2 are GTSNPN and SVGIG (reference sequence). This CDR3 has 15 residues. CDR3 loop: CAWNVVYRGTGELFF. CDR3 coding DNA: TGTGCCTGGAACGTCGTTTATCGGGGGACCGGGGAGCTGTTTTTT.